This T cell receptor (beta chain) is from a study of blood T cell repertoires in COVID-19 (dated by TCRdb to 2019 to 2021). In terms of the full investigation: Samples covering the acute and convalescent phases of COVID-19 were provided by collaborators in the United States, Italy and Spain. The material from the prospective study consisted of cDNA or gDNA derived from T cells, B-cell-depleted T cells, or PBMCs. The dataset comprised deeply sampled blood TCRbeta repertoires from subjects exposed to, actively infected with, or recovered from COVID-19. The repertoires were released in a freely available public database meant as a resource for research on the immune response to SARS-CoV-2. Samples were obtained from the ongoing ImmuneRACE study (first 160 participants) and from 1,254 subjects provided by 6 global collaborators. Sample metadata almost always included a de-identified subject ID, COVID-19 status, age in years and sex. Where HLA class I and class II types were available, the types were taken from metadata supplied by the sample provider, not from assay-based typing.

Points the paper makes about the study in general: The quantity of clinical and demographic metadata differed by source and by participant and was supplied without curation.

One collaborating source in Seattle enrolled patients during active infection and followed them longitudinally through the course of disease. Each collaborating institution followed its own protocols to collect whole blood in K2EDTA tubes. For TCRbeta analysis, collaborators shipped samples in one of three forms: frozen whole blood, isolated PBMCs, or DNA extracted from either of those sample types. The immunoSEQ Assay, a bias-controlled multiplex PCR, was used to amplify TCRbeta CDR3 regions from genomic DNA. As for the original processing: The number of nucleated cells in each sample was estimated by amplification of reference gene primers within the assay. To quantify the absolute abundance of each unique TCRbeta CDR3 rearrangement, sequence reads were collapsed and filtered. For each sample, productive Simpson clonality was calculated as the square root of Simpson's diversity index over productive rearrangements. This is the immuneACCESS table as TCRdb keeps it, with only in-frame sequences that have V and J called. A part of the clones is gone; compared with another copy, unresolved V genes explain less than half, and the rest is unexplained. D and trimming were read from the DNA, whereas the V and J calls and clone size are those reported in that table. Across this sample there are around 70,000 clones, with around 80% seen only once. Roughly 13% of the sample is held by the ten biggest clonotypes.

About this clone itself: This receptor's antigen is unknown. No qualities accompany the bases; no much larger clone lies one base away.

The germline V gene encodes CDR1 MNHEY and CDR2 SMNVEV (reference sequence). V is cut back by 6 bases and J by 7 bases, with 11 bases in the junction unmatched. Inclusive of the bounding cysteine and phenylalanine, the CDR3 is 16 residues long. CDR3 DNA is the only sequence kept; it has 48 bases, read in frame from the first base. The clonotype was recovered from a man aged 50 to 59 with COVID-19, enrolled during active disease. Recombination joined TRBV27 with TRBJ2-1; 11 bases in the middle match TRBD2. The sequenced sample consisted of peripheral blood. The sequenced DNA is TGTGCCAGCAGGCGACTAGCGGGAAGAGCTTGGAATGAGCAGTTCTTC. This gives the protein CASRRLAGRAWNEQFF.